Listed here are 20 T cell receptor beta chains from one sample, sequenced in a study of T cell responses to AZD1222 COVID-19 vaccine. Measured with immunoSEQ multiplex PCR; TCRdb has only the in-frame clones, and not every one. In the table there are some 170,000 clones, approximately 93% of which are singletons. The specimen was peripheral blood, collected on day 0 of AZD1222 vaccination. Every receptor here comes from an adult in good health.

Here the CDR3 reads CASSQGGRLEADNEQFF. CDR3 coding DNA: TGTGCCAGTAGTCAAGGGGGCCGACTAGAGGCCGACAATGAGCAGTTCTTC. V usage is TRBV19 and J usage is TRBJ2-1; a weak D match, TRBD1 (7 bases). Germline V gene sequence: CDR1 LNHDA, CDR2 SQIVND (reference sequence). The length of the CDR3 is 17 residues. Deletions cut 5 bases from V and 5 bases from J, with 22 bases between.

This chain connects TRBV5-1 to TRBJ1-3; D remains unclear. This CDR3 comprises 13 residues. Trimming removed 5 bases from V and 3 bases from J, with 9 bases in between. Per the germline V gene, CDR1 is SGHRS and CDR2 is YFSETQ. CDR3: CASSAEFGNTIYF. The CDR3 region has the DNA TGCGCCAGCAGTGCCGAGTTTGGAAACACCATATATTTT.

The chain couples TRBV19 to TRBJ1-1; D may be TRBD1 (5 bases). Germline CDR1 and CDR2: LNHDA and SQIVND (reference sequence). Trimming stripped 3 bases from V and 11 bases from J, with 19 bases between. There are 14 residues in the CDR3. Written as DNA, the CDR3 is TGTGCCAGTAGTATCAGACAGACGTCGAGCTGGGCTTTCTTT. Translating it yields CASSIRQTSSWAFF. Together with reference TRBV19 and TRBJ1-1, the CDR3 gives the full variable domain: DGGITQSPKYLFRKEGQNVTLSCEQNLNHDAMYWYRQDPGQGLRLIYYSQIVNDFQKGDIAEGYSVSREKKESFPLTVTSAQKNPTAFYLCASSIRQTSSWAFFGQGTRLTVV.

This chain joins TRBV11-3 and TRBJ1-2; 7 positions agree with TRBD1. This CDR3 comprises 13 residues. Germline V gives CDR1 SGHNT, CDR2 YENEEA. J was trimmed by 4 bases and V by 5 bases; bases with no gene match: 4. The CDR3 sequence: CASSPGTAYGYTF. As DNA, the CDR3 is TGTGCCAGCAGCCCAGGGACAGCCTATGGCTACACCTTC.

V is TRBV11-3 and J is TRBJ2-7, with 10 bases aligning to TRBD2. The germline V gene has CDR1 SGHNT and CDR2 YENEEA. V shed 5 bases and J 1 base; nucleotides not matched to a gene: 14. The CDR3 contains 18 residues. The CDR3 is CASSMPSLGGLASYEQYF. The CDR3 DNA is TGTGCCAGCAGCATGCCCTCCCTTGGGGGACTAGCGTCCTACGAGCAGTACTTC.

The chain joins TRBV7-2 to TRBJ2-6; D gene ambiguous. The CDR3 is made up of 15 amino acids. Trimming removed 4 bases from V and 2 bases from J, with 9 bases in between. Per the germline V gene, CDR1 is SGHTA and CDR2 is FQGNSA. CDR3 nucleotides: TGTGCCAGCAGCTCCACCTCCCCTGGGGCCAACGTCCTGACTTTC. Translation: CASSSTSPGANVLTF.

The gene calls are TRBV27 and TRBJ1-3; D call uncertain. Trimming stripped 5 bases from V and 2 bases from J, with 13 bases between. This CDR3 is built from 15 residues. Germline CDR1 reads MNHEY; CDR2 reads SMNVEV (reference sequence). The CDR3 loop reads CASSPLFTTGNTIYF. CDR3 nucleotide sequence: TGTGCCAGCAGTCCCTTATTCACGACTGGAAACACCATATATTTT.

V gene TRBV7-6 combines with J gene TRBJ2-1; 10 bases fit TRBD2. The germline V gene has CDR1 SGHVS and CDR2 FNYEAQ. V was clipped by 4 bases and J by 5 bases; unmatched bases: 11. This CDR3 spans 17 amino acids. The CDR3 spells CASSSSGTSDLHNEQFF. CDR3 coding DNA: TGTGCCAGCAGCTCTTCCGGGACTAGCGACCTTCACAATGAGCAGTTCTTC. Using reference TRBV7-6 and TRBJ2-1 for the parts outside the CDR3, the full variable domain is GAGVSQSPRYKVTKRGQDVALRCDPISGHVSLYWYRQALGQGPEFLTYFNYEAQQDKSGLPNDRFSAERPEGSISTLTIQRTEQRDSAMYRCASSSSGTSDLHNEQFFGPGTRLTVL.

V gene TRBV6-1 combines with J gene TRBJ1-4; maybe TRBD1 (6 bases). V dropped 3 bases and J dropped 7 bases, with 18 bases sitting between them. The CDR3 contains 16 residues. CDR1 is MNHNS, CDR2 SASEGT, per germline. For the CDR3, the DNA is TGTGCCAGCAGTGACCTACAACAGGGTCCCAGTGAAAAACTGTTTTTT. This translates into CASSDLQQGPSEKLFF.

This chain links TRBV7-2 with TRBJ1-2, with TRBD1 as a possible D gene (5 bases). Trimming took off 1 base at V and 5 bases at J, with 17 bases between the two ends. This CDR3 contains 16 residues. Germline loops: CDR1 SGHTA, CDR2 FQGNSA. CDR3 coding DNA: TGTGCCAGCAGCTTAGTAGAAGGACACGGGGCGTATGGCTACACCTTC. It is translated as CASSLVEGHGAYGYTF.

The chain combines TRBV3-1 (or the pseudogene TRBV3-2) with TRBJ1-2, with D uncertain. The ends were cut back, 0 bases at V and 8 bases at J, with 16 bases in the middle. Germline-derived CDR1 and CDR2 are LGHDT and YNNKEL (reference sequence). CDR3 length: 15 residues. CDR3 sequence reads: CASSQDSATLLGYTF. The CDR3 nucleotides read TGTGCCAGCAGCCAAGACAGCGCGACCCTGCTGGGCTACACCTTC.

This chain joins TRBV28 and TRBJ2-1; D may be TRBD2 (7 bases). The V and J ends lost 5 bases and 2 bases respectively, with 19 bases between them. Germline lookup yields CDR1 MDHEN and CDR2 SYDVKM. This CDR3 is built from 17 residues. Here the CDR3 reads CASSQVRTAGTYNEQFF. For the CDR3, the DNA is TGTGCCAGCAGTCAAGTCAGGACAGCGGGGACCTACAATGAGCAGTTCTTC. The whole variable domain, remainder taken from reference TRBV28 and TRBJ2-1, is DVKVTQSSRYLVKRTGEKVFLECVQDMDHENMFWYRQDPGLGLRLIYFSYDVKMKEKGDIPEGYSVSREKKERFSLILESASTNQTSMYLCASSQVRTAGTYNEQFFGPGTRLTVL.

The CDR3 loop reads CASRGAGYEQYF. The DNA for the CDR3 is TGTGCCAGCAGGGGGGCGGGATACGAGCAGTACTTC. The chain links TRBV28 to TRBJ2-7; tentatively, D is TRBD1 or TRBD2 (6 bases each). CDR1 is MDHEN, CDR2 SYDVKM, per germline. V gave up 6 bases and J gave up 4 bases, with 10 bases separating them. This CDR3 is 12 amino acids long.

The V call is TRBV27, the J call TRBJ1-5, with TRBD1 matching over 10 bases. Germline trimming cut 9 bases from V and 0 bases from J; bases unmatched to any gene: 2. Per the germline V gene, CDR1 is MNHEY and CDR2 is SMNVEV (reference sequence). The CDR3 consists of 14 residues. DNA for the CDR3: TGTGCCAGTGGACAGGGGGGTAGCAATCAGCCCCAGCATTTT. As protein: CASGQGGSNQPQHF.

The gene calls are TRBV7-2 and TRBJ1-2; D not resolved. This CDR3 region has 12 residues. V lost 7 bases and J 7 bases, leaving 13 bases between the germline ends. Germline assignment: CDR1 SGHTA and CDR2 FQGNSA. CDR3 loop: CASKVEFGGYTF. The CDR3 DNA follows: TGTGCCAGCAAAGTGGAGTTTGGTGGCTACACCTTC.

In DNA, the CDR3 is TGTGCCAGCTCACCGGGACAGGGGGTACCTTACTATGGCTACACCTTC. Residues: CASSPGQGVPYYGYTF. The chain joins TRBV18 to TRBJ1-2; TRBD1 matches 11 bases. This CDR3 region has 16 residues. Germline V gives CDR1 KGHSH, CDR2 LQKENI. V shed 3 bases, J shed 3 bases, and the junction held 6 bases outside the gene matches. The full variable domain, with the rest looked up from reference TRBV18 and TRBJ1-2, is NAGVMQNPRHLVRRRGQEARLRCSPMKGHSHVYWYRQLPEEGLKFMVYLQKENIIDESGMPKERFSAEFPKEGPSILRIQQVVRGDSAAYFCASSPGQGVPYYGYTFGSGTRLTVV.

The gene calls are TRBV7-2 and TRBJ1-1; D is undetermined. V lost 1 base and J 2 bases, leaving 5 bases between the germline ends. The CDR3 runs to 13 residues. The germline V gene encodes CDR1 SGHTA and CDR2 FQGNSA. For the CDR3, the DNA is TGTGCCAGCAGCTTAGGATCTAACACTGAAGCTTTCTTT. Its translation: CASSLGSNTEAFF.

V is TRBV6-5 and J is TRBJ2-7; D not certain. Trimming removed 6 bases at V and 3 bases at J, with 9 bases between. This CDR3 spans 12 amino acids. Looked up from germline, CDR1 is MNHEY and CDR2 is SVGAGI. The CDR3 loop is CASRMGRYEQYF. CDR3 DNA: TGTGCCAGCAGGATGGGTCGCTACGAGCAGTACTTC.

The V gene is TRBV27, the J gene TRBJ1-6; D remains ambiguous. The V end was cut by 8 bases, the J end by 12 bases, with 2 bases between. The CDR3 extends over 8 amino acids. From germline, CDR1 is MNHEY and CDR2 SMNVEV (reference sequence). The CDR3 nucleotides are TGTGCCAGCGTACCCCTCCACTTT. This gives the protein CASVPLHF.

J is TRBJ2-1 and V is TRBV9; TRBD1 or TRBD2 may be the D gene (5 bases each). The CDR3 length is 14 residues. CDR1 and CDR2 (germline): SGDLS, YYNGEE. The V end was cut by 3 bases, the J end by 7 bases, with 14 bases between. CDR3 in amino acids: CASSATGATNEQFF. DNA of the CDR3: TGTGCCAGCAGCGCCACCGGGGCCACAAATGAGCAGTTCTTC.